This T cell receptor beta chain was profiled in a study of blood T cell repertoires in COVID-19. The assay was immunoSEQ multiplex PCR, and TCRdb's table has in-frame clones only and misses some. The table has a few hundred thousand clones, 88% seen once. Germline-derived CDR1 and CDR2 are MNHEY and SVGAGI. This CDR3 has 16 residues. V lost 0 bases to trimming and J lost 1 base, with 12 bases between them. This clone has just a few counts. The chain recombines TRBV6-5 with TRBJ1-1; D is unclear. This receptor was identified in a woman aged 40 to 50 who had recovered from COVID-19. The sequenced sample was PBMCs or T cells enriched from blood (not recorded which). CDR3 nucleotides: TGTGCCAGCAGTTACTCGAATGCCGTAGAGAACACTGAAGCTTTCTTT. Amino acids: CASSYSNAVENTEAFF.